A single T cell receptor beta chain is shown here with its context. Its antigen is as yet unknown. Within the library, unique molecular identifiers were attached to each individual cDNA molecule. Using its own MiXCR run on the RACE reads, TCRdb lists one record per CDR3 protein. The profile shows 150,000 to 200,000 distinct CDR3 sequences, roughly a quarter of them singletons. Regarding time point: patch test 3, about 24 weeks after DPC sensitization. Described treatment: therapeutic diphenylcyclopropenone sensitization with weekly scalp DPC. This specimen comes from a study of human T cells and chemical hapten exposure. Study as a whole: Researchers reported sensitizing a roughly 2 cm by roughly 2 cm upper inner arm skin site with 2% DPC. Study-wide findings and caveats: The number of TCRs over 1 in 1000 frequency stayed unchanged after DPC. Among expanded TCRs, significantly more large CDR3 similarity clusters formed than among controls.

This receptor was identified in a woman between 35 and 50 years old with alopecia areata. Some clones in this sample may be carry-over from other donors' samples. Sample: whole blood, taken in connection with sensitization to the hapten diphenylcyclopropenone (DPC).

CDR3 sequence: CASSLAIGTGAYEQYF. The CDR3 DNA reads as TGTGCCAGCAGCTTAGCTATAGGGACAGGGGCCTACGAGCAGTACTTC. The chain combines TRBV7-9 with TRBJ2-7, with 10 bases fitting TRBD1. Germline-derived CDR1 and CDR2 are SEHNR and FQNEAQ (reference sequence). The ends lost 0 bases at V and 2 bases at J; junction bases unmatched: 4. The CDR3 loop spans 16 amino acids.